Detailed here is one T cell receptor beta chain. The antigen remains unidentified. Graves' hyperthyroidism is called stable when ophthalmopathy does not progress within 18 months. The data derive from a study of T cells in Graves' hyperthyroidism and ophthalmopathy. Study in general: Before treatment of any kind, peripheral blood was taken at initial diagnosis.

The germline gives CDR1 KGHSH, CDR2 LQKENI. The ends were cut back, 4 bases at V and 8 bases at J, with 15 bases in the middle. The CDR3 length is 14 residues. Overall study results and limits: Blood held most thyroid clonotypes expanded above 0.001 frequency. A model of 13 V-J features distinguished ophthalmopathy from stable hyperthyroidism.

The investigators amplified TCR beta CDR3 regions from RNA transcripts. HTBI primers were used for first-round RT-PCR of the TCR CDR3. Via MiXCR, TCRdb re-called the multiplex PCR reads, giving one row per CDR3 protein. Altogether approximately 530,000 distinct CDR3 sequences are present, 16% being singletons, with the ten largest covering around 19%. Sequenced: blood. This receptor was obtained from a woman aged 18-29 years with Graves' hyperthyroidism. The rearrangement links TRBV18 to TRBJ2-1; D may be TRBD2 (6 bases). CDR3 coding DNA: TGTGCCAGCTCACTGGGCCTTGGCGGGGATGAGCAGTTCTTC. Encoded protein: CASSLGLGGDEQFF. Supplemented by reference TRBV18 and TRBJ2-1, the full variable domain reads NAGVMQNPRHLVRRRGQEARLRCSPMKGHSHVYWYRQLPEEGLKFMVYLQKENIIDESGMPKERFSAEFPKEGPSILRIQQVVRGDSAAYFCASSLGLGGDEQFFGPGTRLTVL.